These 30 T cell receptor beta chains came from one sample sequenced in a study of T-cell reconstitution after alpha-beta-depleted transplantation in children. The library targeted TCRbeta and was prepared with unique molecular identifiers. MiXCR, applied by TCRdb to the PCR reads, yields one record per CDR3 protein. The table lists about 200,000 distinct CDR3 sequences, about 7% of them singletons. The sequenced sample was PBMCs, obtained before TCRalphabeta/CD19-depleted stem cell transplant. These receptors were taken from a boy aged 2-9 years with acute lymphoblastic leukemia, due to receive a stem cell transplant.

This clonotype was detected ten times or more. The V gene is TRBV5-1, the J gene TRBJ2-2, with TRBD1 as a possible D gene (6 bases). This CDR3 is 16 amino acids long. The V end was cut by 0 bases, the J end by 1 base, with 10 bases between. Per germline, CDR1 SGHRS and CDR2 YFSETQ. CDR3 sequence: CASSLAETGNTGELFF. DNA for the CDR3: TGCGCCAGCAGCTTGGCCGAGACAGGGAACACCGGGGAGCTGTTTTTT. Together with reference TRBV5-1 and TRBJ2-2, the CDR3 gives the full variable domain: KAGVTQTPRYLIKTRGQQVTLSCSPISGHRSVSWYQQTPGQGLQFLFEYFSETQRNKGNFPGRFSGRQFSNSRSEMNVSTLELGDSALYLCASSLAETGNTGELFFGEGSRLTVL.

This clonotype was seen many times. The rearrangement joins TRBV6-2 or TRBV6-3 to TRBJ2-7; 7 bases line up with TRBD1. CDR1 MNHEY and CDR2 SVGEGT come from the germline V gene. V lost 5 bases, J lost 1 base, and 8 bases stayed unmatched. The CDR3 is 15 amino acids. For the CDR3, the DNA is TGTGCCAGCAGTACCCTCCCGGGACAGTCCTACGAGCAGTACTTC. Protein sequence: CASSTLPGQSYEQYF.

This clonotype was seen a handful of times. CDR3 residues: CSARTGNTGELFF. The CDR3 DNA reads as TGCAGTGCTAGAACAGGGAACACCGGGGAGCTGTTTTTT. The chain employs TRBV20-1 and TRBJ2-2; possibly TRBD1 for D (5 bases). CDR3 length: 13 residues. V dropped 2 bases and J dropped 1 base, with 5 bases sitting between them. Germline values: CDR1 DFQATT, CDR2 SNEGSKA (reference sequence).

This clonotype showed up many times. The CDR3 DNA sequence: TGTGCCACCAGCAGAGCCGGGACAGGGGGGGTAGGCAATCAGCCCCAGCATTTT. Its protein product is CATSRAGTGGVGNQPQHF. The chain uses TRBV15 and TRBJ1-5; 11 bases fit TRBD1. CDR1 and CDR2 (germline): LNHNV, YYDKDF (reference sequence). The CDR3 is 18 residues long. With V trimmed by 1 base and J by 2 bases, 7 bases remained unmatched.

This clonotype has at least ten counts. V usage is TRBV20-1 and J usage is TRBJ2-1, with 10 bases matching TRBD2. V was clipped by 5 bases and J by 2 bases; unmatched bases: 6. Germline assignment: CDR1 DFQATT and CDR2 SNEGSKA (reference sequence). The CDR3 runs 15 residues. This chain's CDR3 is CSAGSGRGAYNEQFF. Here the CDR3 DNA reads TGCAGTGCTGGAAGCGGGAGGGGAGCCTACAATGAGCAGTTCTTC.

In this sample, this clonotype turned up many times. The CDR3 loop reads CASNDRGRSNEQFF. The DNA for the CDR3 is TGTGCCAGCAACGACAGGGGGCGTAGCAATGAGCAGTTCTTC. This sequence joins TRBV27 and TRBJ2-1; 10 bases fit TRBD1. CDR1 is MNHEY and CDR2 is SMNVEV in the germline V gene (reference sequence). Trimming cost V 7 bases and J 6 bases; bases outside gene matches: 6. CDR3 length equals 14 residues.

This clonotype was seen repeatedly, ten times or more. The chain employs TRBV28 and TRBJ2-3; either TRBD1 or TRBD2 may fit D (6 bases each). Per the germline V gene, CDR1 is MDHEN and CDR2 is SYDVKM. V was shortened by 4 bases and J by 3 bases, with 17 bases between the two germline ends. CDR3 length: 16 amino acids. CDR3 in DNA: TGTGCCAGCAGTTCCTCCTGGGGGGCGGGGACAGATACGCAGTATTTT. Its translation is CASSSSWGAGTDTQYF. Using reference TRBV28 and TRBJ2-3 for the parts outside the CDR3, the full variable domain is DVKVTQSSRYLVKRTGEKVFLECVQDMDHENMFWYRQDPGLGLRLIYFSYDVKMKEKGDIPEGYSVSREKKERFSLILESASTNQTSMYLCASSSSWGAGTDTQYFGPGTRLTVL.

This clonotype was recorded at least ten times. The V call is TRBV20-1, the J call TRBJ2-1; no reliable D call. The CDR3 contains 12 residues. V lost 6 bases, J lost 9 bases, and 15 bases lay in between. The germline CDR1 and CDR2 sequences are DFQATT and SNEGSKA (reference sequence). Here the CDR3 DNA reads TGCAGTGCCCCCATCTCCCTGGGTGAGCAGTTCTTC. Amino acid sequence: CSAPISLGEQFF.

In its sample, this clonotype was seen many times. The chain has TRBV5-1 and TRBJ1-2; tentative D call: TRBD1 (6 bases). Germline CDR1 reads SGHRS; CDR2 reads YFSETQ. V lost 3 bases, J lost 2 bases, and 11 bases lay in between. This CDR3 spans 14 amino acids. CDR3 region: CASSSSGTNYGYTF. As DNA, the CDR3 is TGCGCCAGCAGCTCCTCCGGGACAAACTATGGCTACACCTTC. The variable domain in full, completed from reference TRBV5-1 and TRBJ1-2, reads KAGVTQTPRYLIKTRGQQVTLSCSPISGHRSVSWYQQTPGQGLQFLFEYFSETQRNKGNFPGRFSGRQFSNSRSEMNVSTLELGDSALYLCASSSSGTNYGYTFGSGTRLTVV.

CDR3 amino acids: CSVMTSSQYF. The CDR3 region has the DNA TGCAGTGTCATGACTAGCTCTCAGTATTTT. This rearrangement joins TRBV20-1 to TRBJ2-3; 7 nucleotides line up with TRBD2. CDR3 length: 10 residues. J was trimmed by 12 bases and V by 7 bases; bases with no gene match: 7. CDR1 and CDR2 (germline): DFQATT, SNEGSKA (reference sequence).

This clonotype was detected ten times or more. The J gene is TRBJ2-3, the V gene TRBV7-6; the D gene is possibly TRBD1 (6 bases). V shed 4 bases and J shed 4 bases, with 12 bases lying between them. Germline V gene data show CDR1 as SGHVS and CDR2 as FNYEAQ. The CDR3 contains 14 residues. The CDR3 sequence: CASSSYRQADTQYF. The CDR3 nucleotides are TGTGCCAGCAGCTCGTATAGACAGGCAGATACGCAGTATTTT.

This clonotype has ten or more counts. V usage is TRBV12-3 or TRBV12-4 and J usage is TRBJ2-5, with TRBD1 identical over 8 bases. This CDR3 has 15 residues. V shed 8 bases, J shed 5 bases, and the junction held 13 bases outside the gene matches. The CDR3 sequence is CASRQGEDRVETQYF. The CDR3, as DNA: TGTGCCAGCCGTCAAGGAGAGGACAGGGTGGAGACCCAGTACTTC.

The table lists this clonotype with a few counts. J is TRBJ1-3 and V is TRBV7-2; 8 nucleotides align to TRBD1. The junction had 9 bases not matched to a gene; V was cut back by 7 bases and J by 1 base. There are 16 residues in the CDR3. CDR1 SGHTA and CDR2 FQGNSA come from the germline V gene. The CDR3 region has the DNA TGTGCCAGCACCCCCGACAGGGGTGCTTCTGGAAACACCATATATTTT. It translates to CASTPDRGASGNTIYF.

Only a few counts were recorded for this clonotype. V and J are TRBV7-9 and TRBJ2-7; TRBD1 matches at 8 bases. The V gene's germline CDR1 is SEHNR and CDR2 FQNEAQ (reference sequence). The junction had 13 bases not matched to a gene; V was cut back by 5 bases and J by 4 bases. CDR3 length: 16 residues. CDR3 in amino acids: CASSPPSGGEEYEQYF. In DNA form, the CDR3 reads TGTGCCAGCAGCCCACCGTCAGGGGGCGAGGAATACGAGCAGTACTTC.

In this sample, this clonotype turned up many times. The V and J genes are TRBV5-1 and TRBJ1-1; 7 bases fit TRBD1. CDR1 and CDR2 (germline): SGHRS, YFSETQ. The CDR3 has 14 residues. J gave up 4 bases and V 5 bases, and 8 bases lay outside the gene matches. The CDR3 DNA follows: TGCGCCAGCAGATTCACAGGGGATGGCACTGAAGCTTTCTTT. Protein sequence: CASRFTGDGTEAFF.

This clonotype was detected a few times. V and J are TRBV6-2 or TRBV6-3 and TRBJ2-7; TRBD2 agrees at 9 bases. With V trimmed by 2 bases and J by 6 bases, 11 bases remained unmatched. Germline V lookup: CDR1 MNHEY, CDR2 SVGEGT. This CDR3 region has 16 residues. CDR3 in amino acids: CASSYPLAGGPAEQYF. The CDR3, as DNA: TGTGCCAGCAGTTACCCCCTCGCGGGAGGGCCGGCCGAGCAGTACTTC.

This clonotype was found many times. The V gene is TRBV29-1, the J gene TRBJ2-7; D remains unclear. The CDR3 has 11 amino acids. Germline lookup yields CDR1 SQVTM and CDR2 ANQGSEA. Trimming removed 4 bases from V and 3 bases from J, with 7 bases in between. The CDR3 sequence is CSVVWGYEQYF. The DNA of the CDR3 is TGCAGCGTTGTCTGGGGCTACGAGCAGTACTTC.

In this sample, this clonotype turned up a few times. The chain combines TRBV28 with TRBJ2-3; 7 bases line up with TRBD2. Germline CDR1 MDHEN, CDR2 SYDVKM. This CDR3 is 13 amino acids long. V was clipped by 6 bases and J by 4 bases; unmatched bases: 4. The CDR3 DNA is TGTGCCAGCAGGGGGGGGACTCCAGATACGCAGTATTTT. It translates to CASRGGTPDTQYF.

This chain links TRBV20-1 with TRBJ2-1; TRBD1 matches at 8 bases. The CDR3 length is 14 residues. From germline, CDR1 is DFQATT and CDR2 SNEGSKA (reference sequence). V lost 6 bases, J lost 5 bases, and 9 bases stayed unmatched. The CDR3 region has the DNA TGCAGTGCCCTGGACAGGGTCACCAACAATGAGCAGTTCTTC. This gives the protein CSALDRVTNNEQFF.

This clonotype was picked up many times. The genes are TRBV7-3 and TRBJ1-5; D uncertain. V lost 0 bases, J lost 3 bases, and 3 bases lay in between. The CDR3 loop spans 13 amino acids. Germline V lookup: CDR1 SGHTA, CDR2 FQGTGA. DNA of the CDR3: TGTGCCAGCAGCTTAACGACCAATCAGCCCCAGCATTTT. Encoded protein: CASSLTTNQPQHF.

In this sample, this clonotype turned up many times. CDR3 nucleotides: TGTGCCGCTAGCGGAAGCACAGATACGCAGTATTTT. This encodes CAASGSTDTQYF. The chain joins TRBV28 to TRBJ2-3; 7 bases align to TRBD2. This CDR3 contains 12 residues. Germline-derived CDR1 and CDR2 are MDHEN and SYDVKM. Unmatched junction bases numbered 2, after V lost 11 bases and J lost 0 bases.

The chain has TRBV5-1 and TRBJ1-1, with TRBD1 matching 9 bases. Germline V gene data show CDR1 as SGHRS and CDR2 as YFSETQ. Trimming at V came to 3 bases and at J to 1 base, leaving 4 bases not matched to a gene. The CDR3 has 15 amino acids. The CDR3 DNA reads as TGCGCCAGCAGCTACAGGGGGCAGGGGAACACTGAAGCTTTCTTT. Translating gives CASSYRGQGNTEAFF.

V usage is TRBV11-3 and J usage is TRBJ2-4; 13 bases agree with TRBD2. This CDR3 region has 17 residues. V dropped 8 bases and J dropped 0; count of bases not matched to a gene: 7. CDR1 is SGHNT, CDR2 YENEEA, per germline. CDR3 protein: CASAGLAGTRAKNIQYF. CDR3 sequence (DNA): TGTGCCAGCGCGGGACTAGCGGGGACTCGAGCCAAAAACATTCAGTACTTC.

This clonotype was seen ten or more times. This sequence joins TRBV10-3 and TRBJ2-3; no reliable D call. This CDR3 spans 10 amino acids. Germline V gene sequence: CDR1 ENHRY, CDR2 SYGVKD. Trimming left V 8 bases short and J 5 bases short, with 5 bases between. CDR3 DNA: TGTGCCATCTGGGGAGATACGCAGTATTTT. Its translation is CAIWGDTQYF.

The chain links TRBV7-3 to TRBJ1-4, with D tentatively TRBD1 (5 bases). V lost 5 bases, J lost 8 bases, and 12 bases lay in between. In germline, CDR1 is SGHTA, CDR2 FQGTGA. CDR3 length: 13 residues. DNA for the CDR3: TGTGCCAGCAGCACCTCAGAGGGGGAAAAACTGTTTTTT. Translating gives CASSTSEGEKLFF. Full variable domain (remainder filled in from reference TRBV7-3 and TRBJ1-4): GAGVSQTPSNKVTEKGKYVELRCDPISGHTALYWYRQSLGQGPEFLIYFQGTGAADDSGLPNDRFFAVRPEGSVSTLKIQRTERGDSAVYLCASSTSEGEKLFFGSGTQLSVL.

The V and J genes are TRBV20-1 and TRBJ2-7, with 12 bases identical to TRBD2. CDR3 size: 15 residues. Germline values: CDR1 DFQATT, CDR2 SNEGSKA (reference sequence). With V trimmed by 6 bases and J by 1 base, 7 bases remained unmatched. The chain's CDR3 is CSAEPGLAGSYEQYF. The CDR3 DNA follows: TGCAGTGCGGAACCGGGACTAGCGGGTTCCTACGAGCAGTACTTC.

This clonotype appeared many times. The chain couples TRBV7-2 to TRBJ1-6; D may be TRBD1 (5 bases). This CDR3 region has 14 residues. Per the germline V gene, CDR1 is SGHTA and CDR2 is FQGNSA. Between the trimmed V and J ends, which lost 2 bases and 7 bases, there was a span of 9 bases. CDR3 sequence: CASSLSGGNSPLHF. The DNA of the CDR3 is TGTGCCAGCAGCTTATCGGGGGGGAATTCACCCCTCCACTTT.

This clonotype was seen ten or more times. The chain recombines TRBV7-2 with TRBJ1-3; 9 bases are shared with TRBD1. CDR1 is SGHTA, CDR2 FQGNSA, per germline. The CDR3 has 16 amino acids. Trimming took 0 bases from V and 2 from J; bases not matched to a gene: 2. In nucleotides, the CDR3 is TGTGCCAGCAGCTTAGCGGGACAGGGAACTGGAAACACCATATATTTT. Protein: CASSLAGQGTGNTIYF. Based on the CDR3 plus reference TRBV7-2 and TRBJ1-3, the full variable domain is GAGVSQSPSNKVTEKGKDVELRCDPISGHTALYWYRQSLGQGLEFLIYFQGNSAPDKSGLPSDRFSAERTGGSVSTLTIQRTQQEDSAVYLCASSLAGQGTGNTIYFGEGSWLTVV.

This clonotype was picked up many times. V gene TRBV5-1 combines with J gene TRBJ1-6; no reliable D call. CDR3 size: 16 residues. CDR1 SGHRS and CDR2 YFSETQ come from the germline V gene. With 1 base removed from V and 0 bases from J, the gap between germline ends came to 8 bases. As DNA, the CDR3 is TGCGCCAGCAGCTTGCGCGGGAGCTCCTATAATTCACCCCTCCACTTT. It encodes CASSLRGSSYNSPLHF. The full variable domain, completed using reference TRBV5-1 and TRBJ1-6, is KAGVTQTPRYLIKTRGQQVTLSCSPISGHRSVSWYQQTPGQGLQFLFEYFSETQRNKGNFPGRFSGRQFSNSRSEMNVSTLELGDSALYLCASSLRGSSYNSPLHFGNGTRLTVT.

This clonotype was detected ten times or more. The gene calls are TRBV29-1 and TRBJ2-1; no reliable D call. The CDR3 spans 12 residues. V was clipped by 7 bases and J by 6 bases, with 13 bases between them. Per germline, CDR1 SQVTM and CDR2 ANQGSEA. The CDR3 here is CSGCLGGNEQFF. CDR3 in DNA: TGCAGCGGCTGTCTTGGCGGCAATGAGCAGTTCTTC.